Sequencing of this T cell receptor beta chain was carried out in a study of Ad26.COV2.S vaccination and SARS-CoV-2 variants. Looking at the study overall: Recipients of Ad26.COV2.S got it intramuscularly, once or twice 56 days apart. Study results and limitations: Substantial breadth was reported for post-vaccination spike-specific CD8+ and CD4+ T cells. Breadth measured for non-spike TCRs was similar across vaccine and placebo recipients.

Germline CDR1 SGHTA, CDR2 FQGTGA. The CDR3 runs to 16 residues. V dropped 4 bases and J dropped 6; count of bases not matched to a gene: 8. TCRdb's copy holds only in-frame clones and misses some; the assay was immunoSEQ multiplex PCR. In the table there are almost 400,000 clones, over 75% of which are singletons. Treatment specified: around 19 received Ad26.COV2.S at low or high dose, single or two shots; about 5 received placebo; per-sample allocation not given. It was on day 63 after the first vaccine or placebo injection that samples were taken. At a Boston site, the person donating was an adult of 18-55 years. About this clone itself: Its antigen is unidentified.

The sample here was peripheral blood, taken in a trial of Ad26.COV2.S vaccine versus placebo. The chain joins TRBV7-3 to TRBJ2-3, with 12 bases matching TRBD2. This TCR came from a person between 18 and 65 years old who received the Ad26.COV2.S COVID-19 vaccine or a placebo. The CDR3 sequence: CASSSRTSGTRDTQYF. Here the CDR3 DNA reads TGTGCCAGCAGCTCCAGGACTAGCGGGACGAGGGATACGCAGTATTTT.